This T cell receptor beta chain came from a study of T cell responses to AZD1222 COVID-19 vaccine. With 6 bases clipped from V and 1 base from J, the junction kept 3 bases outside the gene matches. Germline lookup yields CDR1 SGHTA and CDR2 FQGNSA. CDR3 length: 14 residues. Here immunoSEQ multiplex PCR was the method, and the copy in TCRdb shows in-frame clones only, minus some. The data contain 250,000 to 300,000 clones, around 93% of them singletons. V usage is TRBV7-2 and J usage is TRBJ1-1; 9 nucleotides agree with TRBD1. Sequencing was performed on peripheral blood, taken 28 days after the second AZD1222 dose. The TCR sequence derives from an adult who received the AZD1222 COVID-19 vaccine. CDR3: CASSPQGANTEAFF. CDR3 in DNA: TGTGCCAGCAGTCCACAGGGGGCGAACACTGAAGCTTTCTTT.